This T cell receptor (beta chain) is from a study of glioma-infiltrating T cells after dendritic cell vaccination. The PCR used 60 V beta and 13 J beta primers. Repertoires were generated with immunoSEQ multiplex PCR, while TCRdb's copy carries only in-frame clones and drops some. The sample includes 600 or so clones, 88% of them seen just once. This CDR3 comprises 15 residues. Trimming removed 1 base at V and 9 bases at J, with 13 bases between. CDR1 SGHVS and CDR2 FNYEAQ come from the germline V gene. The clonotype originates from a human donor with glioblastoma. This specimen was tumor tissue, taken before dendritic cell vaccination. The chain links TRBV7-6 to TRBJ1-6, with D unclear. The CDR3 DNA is TGTGCCAGCAGCTTAGGCGCAGGTACTCTTTCACCCCTCCACTTT. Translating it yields CASSLGAGTLSPLHF.